The rows below give T cell receptor beta chains drawn from one sample of a study of blood T cells in healthy people across ages. TCRdb redid the calling of the 5' RACE reads with MiXCR, one entry per CDR3 protein. The sample lists roughly 700,000 distinct CDR3 sequences, 45% to 50% occurring once. Sequenced input: blood. The receptors originated from a woman in her sixties in good health. The CDR3 runs from the conserved cysteine through the conserved F or W. Fields, in order: clone size, V gene, J gene, D gene, CDR3 protein, CDR3 DNA. D genes are given only for firm matches. Clone size appears in some rows only: once, few, many, or a class for an expanded clone.

clone size: few; V gene: TRBV7-9; J gene: TRBJ1-1; D gene: NA; CDR3 protein: CASSFVVNTEAFF; CDR3 DNA: TGTGCCAGCAGCTTTGTTGTGAACACTGAAGCTTTCTTT
clone size: few; V gene: TRBV19; J gene: TRBJ1-1; D gene: NA; CDR3 protein: CASSMAGTTGAFF; CDR3 DNA: TGTGCCAGTAGTATGGCCGGGACTACTGGAGCTTTCTTT
clone size: NA; V gene: TRBV7-9; J gene: TRBJ1-4; D gene: NA; CDR3 protein: CASSLVLGENEKLFF; CDR3 DNA: TGTGCCAGCAGCTTAGTACTCGGGGAGAATGAAAAACTGTTTTTT
clone size: NA; V gene: TRBV29-1; J gene: TRBJ2-7; D gene: NA; CDR3 protein: CSVEVWSSPGQYF; CDR3 DNA: TGCAGCGTTGAAGTGTGGAGCAGCCCCGGGCAGTACTTC
clone size: NA; V gene: TRBV20-1; J gene: TRBJ1-1; D gene: NA; CDR3 protein: CSARVRTGNTEAFF; CDR3 DNA: TGCAGTGCTAGAGTTCGTACAGGGAACACTGAAGCTTTCTTT
clone size: few; V gene: TRBV18; J gene: TRBJ1-1; D gene: TRBD1; CDR3 protein: CASSPTGGNLYTEAFF; CDR3 DNA: TGTGCCAGCTCACCAACAGGGGGAAATCTGTACACTGAAGCTTTCTTT
clone size: NA; V gene: TRBV12-3/TRBV12-4; J gene: TRBJ2-7; D gene: TRBD2; CDR3 protein: CASSRDGLAPTYEQYF; CDR3 DNA: TGTGCCAGCAGTCGAGATGGACTAGCGCCGACCTACGAGCAGTACTTC
clone size: few; V gene: TRBV7-2; J gene: TRBJ2-7; D gene: NA; CDR3 protein: CASSLEGSLYEQYF; CDR3 DNA: TGTGCCAGCAGCTTAGAAGGCAGTCTCTACGAGCAGTACTTC
clone size: NA; V gene: TRBV27; J gene: TRBJ1-1; D gene: TRBD1; CDR3 protein: CASSYPVTGGGTEAFF; CDR3 DNA: TGTGCCAGCAGTTACCCTGTCACAGGGGGAGGGACTGAAGCTTTCTTT
clone size: NA; V gene: TRBV28; J gene: TRBJ2-3; D gene: TRBD1; CDR3 protein: CASSRFSLGQGTVGTQYF; CDR3 DNA: TGTGCCAGCAGCCGCTTTTCGCTAGGACAGGGGACGGTGGGTACGCAGTATTTT
clone size: NA; V gene: TRBV6-5; J gene: TRBJ2-5; D gene: TRBD2; CDR3 protein: CASRGLAGLSETQYF; CDR3 DNA: TGTGCCAGCAGGGGACTAGCGGGTTTATCAGAGACCCAGTACTTC
clone size: NA; V gene: TRBV5-1; J gene: TRBJ2-5; D gene: NA; CDR3 protein: CASSRKAGQETQYF; CDR3 DNA: TGCGCCAGCAGCCGGAAGGCCGGGCAAGAGACCCAGTACTTC
clone size: NA; V gene: TRBV29-1; J gene: TRBJ2-7; D gene: TRBD2; CDR3 protein: CSVTGLAGVDEQYF; CDR3 DNA: TGCAGCGTTACTGGACTAGCGGGAGTCGATGAGCAGTACTTC
clone size: NA; V gene: TRBV13; J gene: TRBJ1-2; D gene: TRBD1; CDR3 protein: CASSLPQDISSDRGDYGYTF; CDR3 DNA: TGTGCCAGCAGCCTCCCTCAAGATATCTCTTCGGACAGGGGCGACTATGGCTACACCTTC
clone size: many; V gene: TRBV30; J gene: TRBJ2-7; D gene: TRBD2; CDR3 protein: CAWSRWGAATSGKGYEQYF; CDR3 DNA: TGTGCCTGGAGCCGGTGGGGGGCAGCCACTAGCGGGAAGGGTTACGAGCAGTACTTC
clone size: few; V gene: TRBV12-3/TRBV12-4; J gene: TRBJ2-3; D gene: TRBD2; CDR3 protein: CASSLAREGTDTQYF; CDR3 DNA: TGTGCCAGCAGTTTAGCGCGGGAGGGTACAGATACGCAGTATTTT
clone size: NA; V gene: TRBV12-3/TRBV12-4; J gene: TRBJ2-1; D gene: NA; CDR3 protein: CASGKGDGNEQFF; CDR3 DNA: TGTGCCAGCGGAAAGGGAGATGGCAATGAGCAGTTCTTC
clone size: NA; V gene: TRBV7-3; J gene: TRBJ2-7; D gene: TRBD1; CDR3 protein: CASSLSGQNIYEQYF; CDR3 DNA: TGTGCCAGCAGTCTCTCGGGACAGAATATATACGAGCAGTACTTC
clone size: few; V gene: TRBV7-2; J gene: TRBJ2-5; D gene: NA; CDR3 protein: CASNSGQIEETQYF; CDR3 DNA: TGTGCCAGCAATTCAGGACAGATCGAAGAGACCCAGTACTTC
clone size: NA; V gene: TRBV5-1; J gene: TRBJ1-1; D gene: NA; CDR3 protein: CASSFTRDWGSEAFF; CDR3 DNA: TGCGCCAGCAGCTTTACACGGGACTGGGGCTCTGAAGCTTTCTTT
clone size: NA; V gene: TRBV6-2/TRBV6-3; J gene: TRBJ2-7; D gene: NA; CDR3 protein: CASSYSTGFEQYF; CDR3 DNA: TGTGCCAGCAGTTACTCAACAGGGTTCGAGCAGTACTTC
clone size: NA; V gene: TRBV7-9; J gene: TRBJ2-1; D gene: NA; CDR3 protein: CASSLGRCEQFF; CDR3 DNA: TGTGCCAGCAGCTTAGGACGGTGTGAGCAGTTCTTC
clone size: many; V gene: TRBV20-1; J gene: TRBJ2-5; D gene: TRBD2; CDR3 protein: CSAPSGAQETQYF; CDR3 DNA: TGCAGTGCTCCCAGCGGGGCCCAAGAGACCCAGTACTTC
clone size: few; V gene: TRBV12-3/TRBV12-4; J gene: TRBJ1-2; D gene: TRBD1; CDR3 protein: CASSLQGVYGYTF; CDR3 DNA: TGTGCCAGCAGTTTACAGGGGGTCTATGGCTACACCTTC
clone size: NA; V gene: TRBV10-3; J gene: TRBJ2-5; D gene: NA; CDR3 protein: CAISERSGEETQYF; CDR3 DNA: TGTGCCATCAGTGAACGGTCAGGGGAAGAGACCCAGTACTTC
clone size: few; V gene: TRBV14; J gene: TRBJ2-5; D gene: NA; CDR3 protein: CASSQVPAAYNEQYF; CDR3 DNA: TGTGCCAGCAGCCAAGTGCCGGCAGCTTACAATGAGCAGTACTTC
clone size: few; V gene: TRBV9; J gene: TRBJ2-7; D gene: NA; CDR3 protein: CASSVGPVEDNEQYF; CDR3 DNA: TGTGCCAGCAGCGTAGGCCCCGTGGAGGATAACGAGCAGTACTTC
clone size: NA; V gene: TRBV7-9; J gene: TRBJ1-4; D gene: NA; CDR3 protein: CASSLPSDSYYEKLFF; CDR3 DNA: TGTGCCAGCAGCTTACCCTCGGACAGTTACTATGAAAAACTGTTTTTT
clone size: many; V gene: TRBV7-2; J gene: TRBJ2-5; D gene: TRBD2; CDR3 protein: CASSFSRGGAETQYF; CDR3 DNA: TGTGCCAGCAGCTTTTCACGGGGGGGGGCGGAGACCCAGTACTTC
clone size: NA; V gene: TRBV11-3; J gene: TRBJ2-1; D gene: TRBD2; CDR3 protein: CASSLLSGAGYNEQFF; CDR3 DNA: TGTGCCAGCAGCCTTCTTAGCGGGGCGGGTTACAATGAGCAGTTCTTC
clone size: NA; V gene: TRBV7-2; J gene: TRBJ2-7; D gene: NA; CDR3 protein: CTSSLGGGSYEQYF; CDR3 DNA: TGTACCAGCAGCTTAGGAGGGGGCTCCTACGAGCAGTACTTC
clone size: NA; V gene: TRBV15; J gene: TRBJ2-3; D gene: TRBD2; CDR3 protein: CATRSDLSGNPTDTQYF; CDR3 DNA: TGTGCCACCAGATCAGACCTTAGCGGGAACCCCACAGATACGCAGTATTTT
clone size: NA; V gene: TRBV6-5; J gene: TRBJ1-3; D gene: NA; CDR3 protein: CASSLQVSGNTIYF; CDR3 DNA: TGTGCCAGCAGTTTGCAGGTCTCTGGAAACACCATATATTTT
clone size: few; V gene: TRBV7-8; J gene: TRBJ2-7; D gene: TRBD2; CDR3 protein: CASSMGSSGGYEQYF; CDR3 DNA: TGTGCCAGCAGCATGGGGTCTAGCGGGGGCTACGAGCAGTACTTC
clone size: NA; V gene: TRBV29-1; J gene: TRBJ2-1; D gene: TRBD2; CDR3 protein: CSAAAGEVEQFF; CDR3 DNA: TGCAGCGCCGCAGCGGGAGAGGTTGAGCAGTTCTTC
clone size: NA; V gene: TRBV2; J gene: TRBJ2-7; D gene: TRBD1; CDR3 protein: CASKITGQSYEQYF; CDR3 DNA: TGTGCCAGCAAAATCACGGGACAGTCCTACGAGCAGTACTTC
clone size: NA; V gene: TRBV20-1; J gene: TRBJ2-7; D gene: TRBD1; CDR3 protein: CSARFGGTGFAEQYF; CDR3 DNA: TGCAGTGCTAGATTTGGGGGGACAGGATTTGCCGAGCAGTACTTC
clone size: NA; V gene: TRBV3-1; J gene: TRBJ2-6; D gene: TRBD1; CDR3 protein: CASSVTGEAGANVLTF; CDR3 DNA: TGTGCCAGCAGCGTGACAGGGGAAGCTGGGGCCAACGTCCTGACTTTC
clone size: few; V gene: TRBV20-1; J gene: TRBJ1-1; D gene: TRBD1; CDR3 protein: CSAFDRGTEAFF; CDR3 DNA: TGCAGTGCTTTTGACAGGGGTACTGAAGCTTTCTTT
clone size: NA; V gene: TRBV28; J gene: TRBJ2-1; D gene: NA; CDR3 protein: CASSLEITDNEQFF; CDR3 DNA: TGTGCCAGCAGTTTGGAGATAACGGACAATGAGCAGTTCTTC
clone size: NA; V gene: TRBV9; J gene: TRBJ1-6; D gene: NA; CDR3 protein: CASSVADENSPLHF; CDR3 DNA: TGTGCCAGCAGCGTGGCAGACGAGAACTCACCCCTCCACTTT
clone size: NA; V gene: TRBV2; J gene: TRBJ2-1; D gene: NA; CDR3 protein: CASSAWVSYNEQFF; CDR3 DNA: TGTGCCAGCAGTGCGTGGGTATCCTACAATGAGCAGTTCTTC
clone size: NA; V gene: TRBV30; J gene: TRBJ1-1; D gene: NA; CDR3 protein: CAWGGREAFF; CDR3 DNA: TGTGCCTGGGGCGGGAGAGAAGCTTTCTTT
clone size: NA; V gene: TRBV9; J gene: TRBJ2-2; D gene: TRBD2; CDR3 protein: CASSHGRGAGNTGELFF; CDR3 DNA: TGTGCCAGCAGCCATGGGAGGGGCGCAGGGAACACCGGGGAGCTGTTTTTT
clone size: many; V gene: TRBV29-1; J gene: TRBJ2-1; D gene: TRBD2; CDR3 protein: CSVRLAGGSYNEQFF; CDR3 DNA: TGCAGCGTTCGACTAGCGGGAGGATCCTACAATGAGCAGTTCTTC
clone size: few; V gene: TRBV28; J gene: TRBJ2-1; D gene: TRBD2; CDR3 protein: CASHKAGGHNEQFF; CDR3 DNA: TGTGCCAGCCATAAAGCGGGAGGACACAATGAGCAGTTCTTC
clone size: NA; V gene: TRBV6-1; J gene: TRBJ1-2; D gene: NA; CDR3 protein: CASSETFAGDYGYTF; CDR3 DNA: TGTGCCAGCAGTGAAACTTTTGCAGGGGACTATGGCTACACCTTC
clone size: NA; V gene: TRBV7-2; J gene: TRBJ2-1; D gene: NA; CDR3 protein: CANSLGPVSYNEQFF; CDR3 DNA: TGTGCCAACAGCTTAGGTCCGGTCTCCTACAATGAGCAGTTCTTC
clone size: many; V gene: TRBV4-1; J gene: TRBJ2-7; D gene: TRBD1; CDR3 protein: CASSPGQGASYEQYF; CDR3 DNA: TGCGCCAGCAGCCCGGGACAGGGGGCCTCCTACGAGCAGTACTTC
clone size: NA; V gene: TRBV20-1; J gene: TRBJ2-7; D gene: NA; CDR3 protein: CSANSGGQGEQYF; CDR3 DNA: TGCAGTGCTAATTCAGGGGGGCAGGGGGAGCAGTACTTC
clone size: NA; V gene: TRBV7-2; J gene: TRBJ1-2; D gene: NA; CDR3 protein: CASSSVTTNYGYTF; CDR3 DNA: TGTGCCAGCAGCTCAGTGACTACTAACTATGGCTACACCTTC
clone size: NA; V gene: TRBV28; J gene: TRBJ2-1; D gene: NA; CDR3 protein: CASSRPGGPEQFF; CDR3 DNA: TGTGCCAGCAGTCGCCCAGGTGGTCCTGAGCAGTTCTTC
clone size: NA; V gene: TRBV5-1; J gene: TRBJ2-1; D gene: NA; CDR3 protein: CASSTQTGSYNEQFF; CDR3 DNA: TGCGCCAGCAGCACCCAAACGGGTTCGTACAATGAGCAGTTCTTC
clone size: NA; V gene: TRBV5-1; J gene: TRBJ2-3; D gene: NA; CDR3 protein: CASWHGQGFTDMQYF; CDR3 DNA: TGCGCCAGCTGGCATGGGCAGGGGTTTACAGATATGCAGTATTTT